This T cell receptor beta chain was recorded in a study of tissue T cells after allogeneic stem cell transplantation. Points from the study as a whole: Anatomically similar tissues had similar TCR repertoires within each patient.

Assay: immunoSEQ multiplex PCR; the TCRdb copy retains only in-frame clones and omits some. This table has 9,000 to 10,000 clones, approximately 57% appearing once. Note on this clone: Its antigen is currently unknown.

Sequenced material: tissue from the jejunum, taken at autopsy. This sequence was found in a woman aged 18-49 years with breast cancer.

In DNA, the CDR3 is TGTGCTAGTGGTTTCGGACTTCCCTACGAGCAGTACTTC. Protein product: CASGFGLPYEQYF. The V call is TRBV12-5, the J call TRBJ2-7; D is possibly TRBD2 (5 bases). Germline CDR1 LGHNT, CDR2 FRNRAP. Trimming left V 3 bases short and J 2 bases short, with 8 bases between. This CDR3 spans 13 amino acids.